This entry features one T cell receptor beta chain sequence. CDR3 length: 14 residues. Trimming cost V 10 bases and J 2 bases; bases outside gene matches: 8. The germline CDR1 and CDR2 sequences are MGHRA and YSYEKL. Time point specified: newly diagnosed GD, antithyroid drugs for less than 3 months. PBMCs provided the RNA from which the TCR library was made. This sample is drawn from a study of regulatory T cells in long-lasting Graves disease. About the research overall: Graves' patients (newly diagnosed) had been on antithyroid drugs under 3 months.

Library construction for TCR beta used iRepertoire HTBI primers and Arm-PCR of CDR3 regions. TCRdb called the multiplex PCR reads again in MiXCR, with one record for every CDR3 protein. This sample has 300,000 to 450,000 distinct CDR3 sequences, with 15% to 19% found just once. The V gene is TRBV4-1, the J gene TRBJ2-3; 8 bases line up with TRBD2. The sequencing here drew on peripheral blood mononuclear cells (PBMCs), taken at new diagnosis, from a patient treated with antithyroid drugs. The receptor was isolated from a female donor with Graves disease. CDR3 nucleotides: TGCGCCACCACAGGGCGGGGGGACACAGATACGCAGTATTTT. Amino acids: CATTGRGDTDTQYF.